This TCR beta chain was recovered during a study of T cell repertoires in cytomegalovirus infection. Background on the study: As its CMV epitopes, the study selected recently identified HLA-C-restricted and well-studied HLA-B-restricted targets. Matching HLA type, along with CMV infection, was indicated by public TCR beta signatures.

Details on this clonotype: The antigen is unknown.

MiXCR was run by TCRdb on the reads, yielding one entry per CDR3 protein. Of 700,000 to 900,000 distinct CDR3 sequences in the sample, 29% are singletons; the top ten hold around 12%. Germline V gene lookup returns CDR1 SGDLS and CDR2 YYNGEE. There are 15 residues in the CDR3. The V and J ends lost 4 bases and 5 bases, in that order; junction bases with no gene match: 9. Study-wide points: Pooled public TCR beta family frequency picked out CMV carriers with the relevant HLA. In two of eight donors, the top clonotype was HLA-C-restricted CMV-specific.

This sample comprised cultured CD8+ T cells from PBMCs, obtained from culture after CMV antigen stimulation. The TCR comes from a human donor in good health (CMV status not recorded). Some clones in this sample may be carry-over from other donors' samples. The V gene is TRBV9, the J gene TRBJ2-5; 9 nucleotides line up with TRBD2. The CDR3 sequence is CASSPPGGGEETQYF. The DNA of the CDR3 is TGTGCCAGCAGCCCCCCAGGCGGGGGGGAGGAGACCCAGTACTTC.